These 23 T cell receptor beta chains originate from one sample sequenced in a study of naive and memory T cell subsets. The library had UMIs added by 3' ligation of an oligonucleotide to TCR cDNA. Amplification of ligated cDNA took four PCR rounds with SP2 and nested alpha and beta constant primers. TCRdb recomputed calls from the 5' RACE reads with MiXCR, one row per CDR3 protein. The table records some 60,000 distinct CDR3 sequences, under 10% of them present only once. Receptor source: a female donor in good health.

The sample holds a few counts of this clonotype. The chain combines TRBV10-3 with TRBJ1-1; no clear D. Germline V CDR1 and CDR2: ENHRY, SYGVKD. The CDR3 is 11 amino acids. Trimming left V 2 bases short and J 2 bases short, with 0 bases between. CDR3 bases: TGTGCCATCAGTGAGAACACTGAAGCTTTCTTT. Its translation is CAISENTEAFF.

This clonotype was counted only a few times. The V call is TRBV27, the J call TRBJ1-5; D possibly corresponds to TRBD1 (6 bases). The CDR3 sequence is 15 residues long. The germline CDR1 and CDR2 sequences are MNHEY and SMNVEV (reference sequence). V shed 2 bases and J shed 2 bases, with 10 bases lying between them. The CDR3 region has the DNA TGTGCCAGCAGTTTAAACAGGGTTGGCAATCAGCCCCAGCATTTT. Residues: CASSLNRVGNQPQHF.

This clonotype was seen a handful of times. CDR3 sequence: CASSLRQGNAGELFF. The CDR3 DNA follows: TGTGCCAGCAGTTTGAGACAGGGAAATGCCGGGGAGCTGTTTTTT. This chain connects TRBV28 to TRBJ2-2; 7 nucleotides match TRBD1. The CDR3 runs 15 residues. From germline, CDR1 is MDHEN and CDR2 SYDVKM. The V and J ends lost 3 bases and 6 bases, in that order; junction bases with no gene match: 7.

The rearrangement links TRBV7-9 to TRBJ1-1; 11 nucleotides match TRBD1. The ends lost 5 bases at V and 4 bases at J; junction bases unmatched: 6. The CDR3 length is 15 residues. Germline V lookup: CDR1 SEHNR, CDR2 FQNEAQ (reference sequence). CDR3 in amino acids: CASSVGQGAATEAFF. CDR3 nucleotides: TGTGCCAGCAGCGTAGGACAGGGGGCCGCCACTGAAGCTTTCTTT.

The sample holds many counts of this clonotype. This chain links TRBV2 with TRBJ1-4; weak D call: TRBD1 (5 bases). Germline assignment: CDR1 SNHLY and CDR2 FYNNEI. The CDR3 is made up of 12 amino acids. Trimming stripped 7 bases from V and 7 bases from J, with 10 bases between. The CDR3 nucleotides are TGTGCCAGCAAGGGGTACAGTGAAAAACTGTTTTTT. The encoded protein is CASKGYSEKLFF.

The chain has TRBV7-3 and TRBJ2-2; 7 bases match TRBD1. J lost 3 bases, V lost 6 bases, and 1 base had no gene match. The CDR3 covers 13 residues. Germline CDR1 and CDR2: SGHTA and FQGTGA. CDR3 nucleotide sequence: TGTGCCAGCAGACAGGGGCACACCGGGGAGCTGTTTTTT. It encodes CASRQGHTGELFF.

About this clonotype: A read error may explain this, as a much larger clone is one base away. The chain couples TRBV10-3 to TRBJ2-3; 11 positions agree with TRBD2. This CDR3 has 16 amino acids. Germline V gives CDR1 ENHRY, CDR2 SYGVKD. The CDR3 sequence is CAISAGTSGSTDTQCF. CDR3 DNA sequence: TGTGCCATCAGTGCCGGGACTAGCGGCAGCACAGATACGCAGTGTTTT.

The chain employs TRBV28 and TRBJ2-7, with D tentatively TRBD1 (6 bases). The germline CDR1 and CDR2 sequences are MDHEN and SYDVKM. The V gene lost 7 bases and the J gene lost 1 base, with 14 bases spanning the gap. The CDR3 runs 14 residues. The CDR3 coding sequence is TGTGCCAGCATGCCGGGACACCGGTCCTACGAGCAGTACTTC. This gives the protein CASMPGHRSYEQYF.

This chain uses TRBV20-1 with TRBJ1-2; tentatively, D is TRBD1 (6 bases). The CDR3 covers 13 residues. Germline V CDR1 and CDR2: DFQATT, SNEGSKA (reference sequence). V shed 6 bases and J shed 2 bases, with 13 bases lying between them. The CDR3 nucleotides read TGCAGTGCGCCGACAGGCGTCAACTATGGCTACACCTTC. It codes for CSAPTGVNYGYTF.

At least ten counts were recorded for this clonotype. The chain links TRBV7-2 to TRBJ2-2, with D tentatively TRBD2 (5 bases). This CDR3 is built from 15 residues. V was trimmed by 6 bases and J by 5 bases, leaving 16 bases between them. Germline assignment: CDR1 SGHTA and CDR2 FQGNSA. CDR3 protein: CASSFKGRETGELFF. The CDR3 DNA reads as TGTGCCAGCAGTTTTAAGGGAAGGGAGACCGGGGAGCTGTTTTTT.

This clonotype was observed at least ten times. This sequence joins TRBV18 and TRBJ1-1; 10 bases fit TRBD1. The CDR3 runs to 15 residues. The junction had 6 bases not matched to a gene; V was cut back by 5 bases and J by 3 bases. Germline V gene data show CDR1 as KGHSH and CDR2 as LQKENI. The CDR3 protein is CASSKLDRGDTEAFF. CDR3 sequence (DNA): TGTGCCAGCTCAAAGCTGGACAGGGGGGACACTGAAGCTTTCTTT.

The chain recombines TRBV6-5 with TRBJ1-2; D not certain. Trimming pared 6 bases from V and 2 bases from J, leaving 10 bases between. The CDR3 length is 13 residues. CDR1 and CDR2 (germline): MNHEY, SVGAGI. The CDR3 loop reads CASRSDGNYGYTF. Written as DNA, the CDR3 is TGTGCCAGCAGGTCAGACGGAAACTATGGCTACACCTTC.

A few counts support this clonotype. The rearrangement joins TRBV24-1 to TRBJ2-1; 10 bases line up with TRBD1. Unmatched junction bases numbered 6, after V lost 4 bases and J lost 7 bases. The CDR3 is 15 residues long. Germline CDR1 KGHDR, CDR2 SFDVKD. The DNA for the CDR3 is TGTGCCACCAGTGACTGGGGGACAGGGGTAAATGAGCAGTTCTTC. This encodes CATSDWGTGVNEQFF.

In its sample, this clonotype was seen a few times. This chain connects TRBV9 to TRBJ2-7, with 8 bases lining up with TRBD1. The CDR3 contains 15 residues. Germline loops: CDR1 SGDLS, CDR2 YYNGEE. V was clipped by 3 bases and J by 5 bases; unmatched bases: 10. The CDR3 spells CASSAKQGDTHEQYF. The CDR3 DNA is TGTGCCAGCAGCGCCAAACAGGGGGACACCCACGAGCAGTACTTC.

V usage is TRBV6-6 and J usage is TRBJ2-3; 10 bases align to TRBD2. This CDR3 spans 15 amino acids. Losses at the gene ends were 7 bases for V and 6 bases for J; bases not matched to a gene: 10. Germline V CDR1 and CDR2: MNHNY, SVGAGI (reference sequence). The CDR3 coding sequence is TGTGCCAGCACCCCAAGCGGGAGGGCCGGGGATACGCAGTATTTT. It specifies CASTPSGRAGDTQYF.

In its sample, this clonotype was seen a few times. V is TRBV6-5 and J is TRBJ2-1; TRBD2 aligns across 13 bases. J gave up 3 bases and V 6 bases, and 8 bases lay outside the gene matches. The germline gives CDR1 MNHEY, CDR2 SVGAGI. This CDR3 is 17 amino acids long. CDR3 region: CASRYRGTSGNYNEQFF. The DNA of the CDR3 is TGTGCCAGCAGATACAGGGGGACTAGCGGGAACTACAATGAGCAGTTCTTC.

V is TRBV6-5 and J is TRBJ1-1; D is possibly TRBD1 (5 bases). The CDR3 totals 12 residues. V was cut by 6 bases and J by 3 bases, with 8 bases left in between. Per germline, CDR1 MNHEY and CDR2 SVGAGI. This CDR3 is CASRAGYTEAFF. The CDR3 nucleotides are TGTGCCAGCAGGGCAGGGTACACTGAAGCTTTCTTT.

This clonotype was counted many times. The chain recombines TRBV7-2 with TRBJ1-1, with TRBD1 matching 7 bases. CDR3 size: 12 residues. V lost 6 bases, J lost 6 bases, and 4 bases stayed unmatched. Germline CDR1 SGHTA, CDR2 FQGNSA. Here the CDR3 DNA reads TGTGCCAGCAGAGGGACAGCGGCTGAAGCTTTCTTT. This encodes CASRGTAAEAFF.

This clonotype appeared a few times. The V call is TRBV30, the J call TRBJ1-2; a weak D match, TRBD1 (6 bases). Trimming took off 1 base at V and 8 bases at J, with 11 bases between the two ends. This CDR3 spans 12 amino acids. CDR1 is GTSNPN, CDR2 SVGIG, per germline (reference sequence). For the CDR3, the DNA is TGTGCCTGGAGTGCCGCAGGGGAAGGCTACACCTTC. Translating gives CAWSAAGEGYTF.

This clonotype was counted a few times. V gene TRBV7-9 combines with J gene TRBJ2-5; D is undetermined. Germline CDR1 reads SEHNR; CDR2 reads FQNEAQ (reference sequence). V lost 7 bases and J lost 5, with 11 bases in between. CDR3 length: 12 amino acids. CDR3 DNA sequence: TGTGCCAGCACCTGGGGTCCGGAGACCCAGTACTTC. Amino acid sequence: CASTWGPETQYF.

The sample holds many counts of this clonotype. The rearrangement uses TRBV6-4 and TRBJ2-3; TRBD1 matches 11 bases. Per germline, CDR1 MRHNA and CDR2 SNTAGT. The CDR3 length is 14 residues. With 4 bases clipped from V and 4 bases from J, the junction kept 1 base outside the gene matches. The CDR3 loop reads CASSGTGGSDTQYF. As DNA, the CDR3 is TGTGCCAGCAGTGGGACAGGGGGCTCAGATACGCAGTATTTT.

This clonotype was counted many times. This chain connects TRBV7-9 to TRBJ2-3; 9 positions agree with TRBD2. The V and J ends lost 5 bases and 2 bases, in that order; junction bases with no gene match: 5. This CDR3 is built from 15 residues. Germline loops: CDR1 SEHNR, CDR2 FQNEAQ (reference sequence). Here the CDR3 DNA reads TGTGCCAGCAGCCCACGACTAGCGGCCACAGATACGCAGTATTTT. Its protein product is CASSPRLAATDTQYF.

V gene TRBV5-4 combines with J gene TRBJ2-7; 9 bases line up with TRBD2. Germline CDR1 and CDR2: SGHNT and YYREEE (reference sequence). The CDR3 loop spans 15 amino acids. Losses at the gene ends were 0 bases for V and 6 bases for J; bases not matched to a gene: 7. Here the CDR3 DNA reads TGTGCCAGCAGCTTGGCTGCGGGGGGGTTCAGCGAGCAGTACTTC. Translating gives CASSLAAGGFSEQYF.